This T cell receptor (beta chain) comes out of a study of vaccination and CD4 T cells after COVID-19. Overall study findings and caveats: Reactive clone data from convalescent patients indicated a median of roughly 90% appearing only post-vaccination. Clonotypes reactive to SARS-CoV-2 had a median that went up from approximately 21 to 38, but not significantly.

Cultured CD4+ T cells had their DNA profiled by the Oncomine TCR Beta short-read assay. Genomic DNA was taken out of cultured CD4+ T cells by extraction. TCRdb recomputed calls from the PCR reads with MiXCR, one row per CDR3 protein. The sample lists roughly 12,000 distinct CDR3 sequences, approximately 43% seen once, with less than 20% in the top ten. Stated treatment: approximately 11-day PBMC culture with coronavirus spike peptide pools or control peptides (ViraFEST assay). With 8.5 to 10 ug/ml peptide pools and around 9.6 IU/ml IL-2, PBMCs were cultured at fewer than 2.5 million per well. To note about this clonotype: The antigen is undetermined.

J lost 8 bases, V lost 4 bases, and 4 bases had no gene match. This CDR3 is 13 amino acids long. CDR1 is SEHNR and CDR2 is FQNEAQ in the germline V gene (reference sequence). The specimen was CD4+ T cells from blood, cultured in vitro. The V call is TRBV7-9, the J call TRBJ1-2; TRBD1 agrees at 10 bases. This TCR derives from a human donor who had recovered from COVID-19. As DNA, the CDR3 is TGTGCCAGCAGCTCCAGGGACAGGGGCGGCTACACCTTC. It specifies CASSSRDRGGYTF.